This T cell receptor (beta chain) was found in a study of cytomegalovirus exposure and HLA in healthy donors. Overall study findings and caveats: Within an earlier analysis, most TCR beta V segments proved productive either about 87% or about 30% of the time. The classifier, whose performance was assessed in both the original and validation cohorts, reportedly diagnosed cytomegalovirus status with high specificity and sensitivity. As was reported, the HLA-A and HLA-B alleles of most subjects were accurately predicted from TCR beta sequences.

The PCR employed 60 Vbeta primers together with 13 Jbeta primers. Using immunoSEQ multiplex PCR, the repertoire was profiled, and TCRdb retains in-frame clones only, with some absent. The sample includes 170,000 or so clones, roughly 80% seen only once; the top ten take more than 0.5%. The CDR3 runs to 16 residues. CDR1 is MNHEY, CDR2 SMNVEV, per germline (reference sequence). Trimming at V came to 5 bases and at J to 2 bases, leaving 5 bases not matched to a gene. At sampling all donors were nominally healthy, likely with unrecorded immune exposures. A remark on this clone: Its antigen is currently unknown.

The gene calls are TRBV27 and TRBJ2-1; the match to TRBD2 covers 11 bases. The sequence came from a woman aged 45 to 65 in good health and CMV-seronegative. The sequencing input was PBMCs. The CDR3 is CASSLSTSGTYNEQFF. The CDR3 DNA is TGTGCCAGCAGTCTCTCGACTAGCGGGACCTACAATGAGCAGTTCTTC.